Following are 17 T cell receptor beta chains from one sample sequenced in a study of cytomegalovirus exposure and HLA in healthy donors. Generated by immunoSEQ multiplex PCR, the TCRdb table keeps only in-frame clones and is missing some. Among about 120,000 clones listed, 86% were seen once. Source material: PBMCs. The receptor set was obtained from a man aged 18 to 30 in good health and CMV-seronegative.

The V call is TRBV4-1, the J call TRBJ2-7; 8 positions agree with TRBD1. The V gene's germline CDR1 is MGHRA and CDR2 YSYEKL. J lost 1 base, V lost 4 bases, and 6 bases had no gene match. The CDR3 loop spans 15 amino acids. CDR3 DNA sequence: TGCGCCAGCAGCCTTGGACAGGGAAGTTCCTACGAGCAGTACTTC. This sequence encodes CASSLGQGSSYEQYF.

The V call is TRBV6-1, the J call TRBJ1-6; perhaps TRBD1 as D (6 bases). This CDR3 comprises 14 residues. V was pared by 7 bases and J by 6 bases, with 13 bases between. CDR1 and CDR2 (germline): MNHNS, SASEGT. Written as DNA, the CDR3 is TGTGCCAGCAATCGAGACAGGACTAATTCACCCCTCCACTTT. Amino acid sequence: CASNRDRTNSPLHF.

The chain links TRBV6-6 to TRBJ1-5, with D possibly being TRBD1 (6 bases). CDR3 length equals 15 residues. Trimming removed 7 bases at V and 3 bases at J, with 16 bases between. Germline CDR1 MNHNY, CDR2 SVGAGI (reference sequence). This chain's CDR3 is CASNERGQYNQPQHF. CDR3 sequence (DNA): TGTGCCAGCAATGAAAGGGGACAATACAATCAGCCCCAGCATTTT.

This rearrangement joins TRBV5-1 to TRBJ1-1, with D unresolved. V gave up 0 bases and J gave up 5 bases, with 11 bases separating them. The CDR3 covers 14 residues. Germline V gene lookup returns CDR1 SGHRS and CDR2 YFSETQ. CDR3 loop: CASSLVGTGTEAFF. The CDR3 DNA follows: TGCGCCAGCAGCTTGGTCGGTACGGGTACTGAAGCTTTCTTT.

The V and J genes are TRBV6-1 and TRBJ1-1, with a weak D call TRBD1 (5 bases). CDR3 length: 13 amino acids. Germline V lookup: CDR1 MNHNS, CDR2 SASEGT. V lost 6 bases to trimming and J lost 2 bases, with 10 bases between them. CDR3 DNA: TGTGCCAGCAGATTTCAGGGCAACACTGAAGCTTTCTTT. It specifies CASRFQGNTEAFF.

The chain joins TRBV5-6 to TRBJ1-5, with 8 bases aligning to TRBD1. CDR3 length equals 16 residues. V was pared by 3 bases and J by 5 bases, with 10 bases of the junction left unmatched. From germline, CDR1 is SGHDT and CDR2 YYEEEE. The CDR3 DNA sequence: TGTGCCAGCAGCTCCTGGACAGGGAGGGTCGATCAGCCCCAGCATTTT. It encodes CASSSWTGRVDQPQHF.

The chain recombines TRBV2 with TRBJ2-7; D possibly corresponds to TRBD2 (5 bases). Trimming removed 3 bases from V and 1 base from J, with 13 bases in between. The CDR3 loop spans 15 amino acids. Per germline, CDR1 SNHLY and CDR2 FYNNEI. The CDR3 here is CASSDVAGGSYEQYF. The CDR3 bases are TGTGCCAGCAGTGATGTTGCGGGTGGTTCCTACGAGCAGTACTTC.

J is TRBJ1-1 and V is TRBV5-4; the match to TRBD1 covers 7 bases. From germline, CDR1 is SGHNT and CDR2 YYREEE (reference sequence). Unmatched junction bases numbered 5, after V lost 3 bases and J lost 6 bases. The CDR3 length is 13 residues. CDR3 bases: TGTGCCAGCAGCTCGGACAGGTTTGCTGAAGCTTTCTTT. Amino acids: CASSSDRFAEAFF.

CDR3 in DNA: TGTGCCAGCAGCTTGGCCGGTGTGGGACACCTAATGGGAGGCTACACCTTC. Amino acids: CASSLAGVGHLMGGYTF. The gene calls are TRBV5-6 and TRBJ1-2; maybe TRBD1 (6 bases). V lost 0 bases, J lost 8 bases, and 23 bases lay in between. In germline, CDR1 is SGHDT, CDR2 YYEEEE. The CDR3 runs 17 residues.

This chain connects TRBV6-1 to TRBJ1-1; D gene uncertain. CDR1 is MNHNS, CDR2 SASEGT, per germline. This CDR3 contains 12 residues. V was cut by 4 bases and J by 2 bases, with 5 bases left in between. The CDR3 region has the DNA TGTGCCAGCAGTGCCCTTAACACTGAAGCTTTCTTT. The encoded protein is CASSALNTEAFF.

This clone was seen a few times. V and J are TRBV9 and TRBJ2-1; TRBD2 might be the D (5 bases). The CDR3 is 17 residues long. Trimming left V 0 bases short and J 5 bases short, with 18 bases between. Per germline, CDR1 SGDLS and CDR2 YYNGEE. This CDR3 is CASSVGPLGVLDNEQFF. The CDR3 DNA is TGTGCCAGCAGCGTAGGCCCACTAGGCGTGTTGGACAATGAGCAGTTCTTC.

This clone has just one count. This sequence joins TRBV4-2 and TRBJ1-2; the D is unclear. This CDR3 has 15 residues. Germline lookup yields CDR1 LGHNA and CDR2 YNFKEQ. V was cut by 0 bases and J by 4 bases, with 12 bases left in between. The CDR3 loop is CASSQDAGNSYGYTF. CDR3 nucleotides: TGTGCCAGCAGCCAAGATGCCGGGAATAGCTATGGCTACACCTTC.

The chain combines TRBV5-1 with TRBJ2-2; 7 bases agree with TRBD1. In germline, CDR1 is SGHRS, CDR2 YFSETQ. This CDR3 has 15 residues. Trimming took 2 bases from V and 3 from J; bases not matched to a gene: 4. This CDR3 reads CASSFNRGDTGELFF. Written as DNA, the CDR3 is TGCGCCAGCAGCTTTAACAGGGGCGACACCGGGGAGCTGTTTTTT.

The V call is TRBV27, the J call TRBJ2-7, with D tentatively TRBD2 (5 bases). The CDR3 covers 16 residues. From germline, CDR1 is MNHEY and CDR2 SMNVEV (reference sequence). V lost 2 bases, J lost 1 base, and 15 bases lay in between. Written as DNA, the CDR3 is TGTGCCAGCAGTTTAAAGTCCGGGGTACGATCCTACGAGCAGTACTTC. Protein product: CASSLKSGVRSYEQYF.

The chain carries TRBV2 and TRBJ2-1; D call uncertain. Germline CDR1 reads SNHLY; CDR2 reads FYNNEI. The V end was cut by 6 bases, the J end by 4 bases, with 10 bases between. The CDR3 extends over 13 amino acids. As DNA, the CDR3 is TGTGCCAGCAGGCAGGCGAAATACAATGAGCAGTTCTTC. Its translation: CASRQAKYNEQFF.

To note about this clone: The same CDR3 arises from other DNA sequences in this sample as well. The rearrangement joins TRBV20-1 to TRBJ2-5; 7 bases line up with TRBD2. CDR3 length equals 11 residues. After removal of 3 bases from V and 5 bases from J, the junction contained 0 bases not matched to a gene. CDR1 and CDR2 from the germline V gene are DFQATT and SNEGSKA (reference sequence). In DNA, the CDR3 is TGCAGTGCTAGGGGGGGGGAGACCCAGTACTTC. Translated, it gives CSARGGETQYF.

V and J are TRBV10-3 and TRBJ2-2; D perhaps matches TRBD1 (5 bases). Germline lookup yields CDR1 ENHRY and CDR2 SYGVKD. The CDR3 has 13 amino acids. The V and J ends lost 2 bases and 6 bases respectively, with 7 bases between them. The CDR3 DNA sequence: TGTGCCATCAGTGAGCAAGGGGCCGGGGAGCTGTTTTTT. The encoded protein is CAISEQGAGELFF.